This T cell receptor (beta chain) was captured in a study of blood T cell repertoires in COVID-19. Background on the study: Whether acute or convalescent, the COVID-19 samples came from the United States, Italy and Spain. The cDNA or gDNA used as material had been derived from T cells, B-cell-depleted T cells, or PBMCs.

CDR1 is DFQATT and CDR2 is SNEGSKA in the germline V gene (reference sequence). V was pared by 3 bases and J by 2 bases, with 10 bases between. CDR3 length: 13 residues. Data came from immunoSEQ multiplex PCR; TCRdb stores just in-frame clones and leaves some out. This table holds 75,000 to 100,000 clones, about 83% found once. V is TRBV20-1 and J is TRBJ1-2, with D possibly being TRBD1 (5 bases). The sequenced material came from peripheral blood. The TCR originated in a human donor in a cohort sampled during active COVID-19. The CDR3 protein is CSASFRENYGYTF. CDR3 coding DNA: TGCAGTGCTAGTTTCAGGGAAAACTATGGCTACACCTTC.